The 8 T cell receptor beta chains presented below share a single source sample, sequenced in a study of T cells in localized non-small cell lung cancer. Sequencing was performed with immunoSEQ multiplex PCR; in TCRdb, only in-frame clones are kept and a portion is missing. This table holds 20,000 to 30,000 clones, around 88% found once. The sample was peripheral blood, taken before any cancer treatment. The receptors were gathered from a male donor at least 60 years old with stage II squamous cell lung carcinoma.

V and J are TRBV28 and TRBJ1-1; D is unresolved. The germline V gene has CDR1 MDHEN and CDR2 SYDVKM. The V end lost 2 bases, the J end lost 1 base, and 5 bases lay between the germline ends. The CDR3 extends over 13 amino acids. CDR3 sequence (DNA): TGTGCCAGCAGTTTAAACAGGAACACTGAAGCTTTCTTT. Translating gives CASSLNRNTEAFF.

The rearrangement joins TRBV30 to TRBJ2-3, with D possibly matching TRBD2 (6 bases). The germline V gene has CDR1 GTSNPN and CDR2 SVGIG (reference sequence). Trimming cost V 4 bases and J 1 base, with 6 bases left between them. There are 12 residues in the CDR3. CDR3 sequence (DNA): TGTGCCTGGACTAGCGGCACAGATACGCAGTATTTT. Translation: CAWTSGTDTQYF.

The chain carries TRBV7-6 and TRBJ2-7; D is undetermined. CDR1 and CDR2 (germline): SGHVS, FNYEAQ. Trimming took 6 bases from V and 3 from J, leaving 9 bases between them. The length of the CDR3 is 12 residues. DNA of the CDR3: TGTGCCAGCAGTGACGACATCTACGAGCAGTACTTC. Its translation is CASSDDIYEQYF.

The V call is TRBV7-2, the J call TRBJ2-5; D is unclear. V lost 5 bases to trimming and J lost 5 bases, with 18 bases between them. The CDR3 totals 15 residues. Germline V gives CDR1 SGHTA, CDR2 FQGNSA. CDR3 DNA: TGTGCCAGCAGCGCTTCCTGGGGTTCCTTCGAGACCCAGTACTTC. It translates to CASSASWGSFETQYF.

This chain uses TRBV30 with TRBJ1-5; D unresolved. Germline V gene data show CDR1 as GTSNPN and CDR2 as SVGIG (reference sequence). The CDR3 is 13 residues long. The V gene lost 0 bases and the J gene lost 4 bases, with 7 bases spanning the gap. CDR3 in DNA: TGTGCCTGGAGTGTACGAGGGAATCAGCCCCAGCATTTT. Amino acid sequence: CAWSVRGNQPQHF.

The chain carries TRBV11-2 and TRBJ2-5; 10 bases match TRBD1. This CDR3 is built from 14 residues. Germline V gene lookup returns CDR1 SGHAT and CDR2 FQNNGV. The J segment lost 5 bases and the V segment lost 5 bases, leaving 5 bases of the junction unmatched. For the CDR3, the DNA is TGTGCCAGCAGCCGACAGGGGGCGGGGGAGACCCAGTACTTC. Translation gives CASSRQGAGETQYF.

To note about this clone: The sample has other DNA sequences that encode this CDR3 too. V usage is TRBV6-1 and J usage is TRBJ1-5, with no clear D. This CDR3 contains 13 residues. CDR1 and CDR2 from the germline V gene are MNHNS and SASEGT. Between the trimmed V and J ends, which lost 2 bases and 7 bases, there was a span of 9 bases. The CDR3 reads CASSELWVQPQHF. CDR3 DNA: TGTGCCAGCAGTGAACTTTGGGTCCAGCCCCAGCATTTT.

V is TRBV5-1 and J is TRBJ1-6, with D uncertain. CDR1 is SGHRS, CDR2 YFSETQ, per germline. The V end lost 0 bases, the J end lost 9 bases, and 13 bases lay between the germline ends. This CDR3 region has 15 residues. Written as DNA, the CDR3 is TGCGCCAGCAGCTTGGATTCAGGTCTGGCTTCACCCCTCCACTTT. Its translation is CASSLDSGLASPLHF. Looking up the rest from reference TRBV5-1 and TRBJ1-6 gives the full variable domain: KAGVTQTPRYLIKTRGQQVTLSCSPISGHRSVSWYQQTPGQGLQFLFEYFSETQRNKGNFPGRFSGRQFSNSRSEMNVSTLELGDSALYLCASSLDSGLASPLHFGNGTRLTVT.